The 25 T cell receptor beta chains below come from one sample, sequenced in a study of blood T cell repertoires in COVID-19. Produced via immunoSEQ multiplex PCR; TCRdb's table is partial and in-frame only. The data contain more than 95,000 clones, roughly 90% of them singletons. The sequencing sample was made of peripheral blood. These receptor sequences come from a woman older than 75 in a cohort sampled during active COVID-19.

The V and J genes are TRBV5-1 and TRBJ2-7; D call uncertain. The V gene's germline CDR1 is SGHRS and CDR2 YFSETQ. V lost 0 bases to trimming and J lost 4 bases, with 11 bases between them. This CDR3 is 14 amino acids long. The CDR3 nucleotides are TGCGCCAGCAGCTTGGATCAGGCTTTATACGAGCAGTACTTC. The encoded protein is CASSLDQALYEQYF.

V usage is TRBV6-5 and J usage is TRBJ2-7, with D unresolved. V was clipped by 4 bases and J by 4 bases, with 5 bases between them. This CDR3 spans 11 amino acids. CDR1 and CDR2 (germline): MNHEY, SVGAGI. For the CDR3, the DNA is TGTGCCAGCAGTTCCCCGTACGAGCAGTACTTC. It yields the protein CASSSPYEQYF.

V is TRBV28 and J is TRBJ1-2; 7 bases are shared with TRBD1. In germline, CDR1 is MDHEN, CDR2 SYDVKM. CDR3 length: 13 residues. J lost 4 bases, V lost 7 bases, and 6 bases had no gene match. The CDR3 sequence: CASMTGSGYGYTF. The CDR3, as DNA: TGTGCCAGCATGACAGGGTCCGGCTATGGCTACACCTTC.

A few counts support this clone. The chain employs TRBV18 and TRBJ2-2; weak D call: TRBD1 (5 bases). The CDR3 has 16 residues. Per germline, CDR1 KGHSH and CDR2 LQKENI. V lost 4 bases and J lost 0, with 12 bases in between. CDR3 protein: CASSRGTGTNTGELFF. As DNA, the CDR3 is TGTGCCAGCTCACGGGGAACAGGCACGAACACCGGGGAGCTGTTTTTT.

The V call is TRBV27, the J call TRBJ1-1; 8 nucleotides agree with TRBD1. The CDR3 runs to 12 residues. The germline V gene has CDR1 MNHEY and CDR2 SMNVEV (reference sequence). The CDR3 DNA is TGTGCAAGTGGACAGGGATACACTGAAGCTTTCTTT. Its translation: CASGQGYTEAFF.

The CDR3 DNA reads TGTGCCAGCAGCTTCCCGGGCAGGGGATTACATGAAAAACTGTTTTTT. Translating it yields CASSFPGRGLHEKLFF. The rearrangement uses TRBV7-2 and TRBJ1-4, with D maybe TRBD1 (6 bases). The germline V gene has CDR1 SGHTA and CDR2 FQGNSA. This CDR3 spans 16 amino acids. The V gene lost 3 bases and the J gene lost 6 bases, with 17 bases spanning the gap.

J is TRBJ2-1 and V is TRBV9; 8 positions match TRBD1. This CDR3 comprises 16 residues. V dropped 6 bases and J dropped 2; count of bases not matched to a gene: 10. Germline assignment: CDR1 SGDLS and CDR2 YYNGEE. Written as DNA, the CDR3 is TGTGCCAGCAACGCACAGGGGGGTTTCGCCTACAATGAGCAGTTCTTC. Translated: CASNAQGGFAYNEQFF.

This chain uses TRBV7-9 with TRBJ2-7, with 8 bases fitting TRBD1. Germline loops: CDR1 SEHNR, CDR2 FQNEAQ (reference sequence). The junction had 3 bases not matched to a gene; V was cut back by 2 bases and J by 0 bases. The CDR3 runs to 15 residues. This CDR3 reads CASSLWDRHSYEQYF. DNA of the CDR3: TGTGCCAGCAGCTTATGGGACAGGCACTCCTACGAGCAGTACTTC.

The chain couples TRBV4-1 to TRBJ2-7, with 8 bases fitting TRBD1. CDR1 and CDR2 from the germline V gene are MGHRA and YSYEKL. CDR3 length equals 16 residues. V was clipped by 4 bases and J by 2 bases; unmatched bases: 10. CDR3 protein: CASSRNNQGAAYEQYF. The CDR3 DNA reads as TGCGCCAGCAGCCGTAATAACCAGGGGGCAGCCTACGAGCAGTACTTC.

This CDR3 reads CASTRDRDWERNNEQFF. The DNA of the CDR3 is TGTGCCAGCACCCGGGACAGGGATTGGGAAAGGAACAATGAGCAGTTCTTC. The chain carries TRBV21-1 and TRBJ2-1; TRBD1 was called by the table and not checked on the DNA. TRBV21-1 is marked as a pseudogene. The CDR3 is 17 residues long.

The CDR3 nucleotides are TGTGCCAGCAGTTCACAGGGGTGGTTTCAGCCCCAGCATTTT. Residues: CASSSQGWFQPQHF. V gene TRBV6-2 or TRBV6-3 combines with J gene TRBJ1-5, with 7 bases aligning to TRBD1. J lost 6 bases, V lost 4 bases, and 6 bases had no gene match. This CDR3 spans 14 amino acids. Per the germline V gene, CDR1 is MNHEY and CDR2 is SVGEGT.

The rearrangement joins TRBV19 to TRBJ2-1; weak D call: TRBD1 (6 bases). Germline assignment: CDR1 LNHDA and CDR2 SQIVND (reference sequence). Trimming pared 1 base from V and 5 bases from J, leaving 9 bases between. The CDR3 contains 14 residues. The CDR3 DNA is TGTGCCAGTAGTATAGGGACAGCCAACAATGAGCAGTTCTTC. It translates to CASSIGTANNEQFF.

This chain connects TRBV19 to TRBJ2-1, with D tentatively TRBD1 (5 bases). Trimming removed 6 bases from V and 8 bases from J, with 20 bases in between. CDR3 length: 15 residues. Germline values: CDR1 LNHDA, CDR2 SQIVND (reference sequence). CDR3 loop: CASRGFGRERDEQFF. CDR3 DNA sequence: TGTGCCAGTAGAGGGTTCGGCAGGGAAAGGGATGAGCAGTTCTTC.

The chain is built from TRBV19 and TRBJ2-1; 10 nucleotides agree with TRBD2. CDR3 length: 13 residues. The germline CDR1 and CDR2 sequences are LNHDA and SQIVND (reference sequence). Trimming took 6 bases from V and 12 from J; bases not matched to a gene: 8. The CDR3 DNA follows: TGTGCCAGTAGGGGGACTAGCGAGAGAAGGCAGTTCTTC. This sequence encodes CASRGTSERRQFF.

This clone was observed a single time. CDR3 sequence: CASSSMTGSTYEQYF. CDR3 coding DNA: TGTGCCAGCAGTTCCATGACTGGGTCCACGTACGAGCAGTACTTC. V gene TRBV27 combines with J gene TRBJ2-7, with D hard to call. Per the germline V gene, CDR1 is MNHEY and CDR2 is SMNVEV (reference sequence). V lost 4 bases to trimming and J lost 4 bases, with 17 bases between them. This CDR3 has 15 amino acids.

The CDR3 nucleotides read TGTGCCCTCCAAATGGGCGGGGGGCCCGATGAGCAGTTCTTC. Encoded protein: CALQMGGGPDEQFF. V usage is TRBV6-5 and J usage is TRBJ2-1, with 8 bases aligning to TRBD2. Trimming cost V 11 bases and J 8 bases; bases outside gene matches: 14. Germline loops: CDR1 MNHEY, CDR2 SVGAGI. This CDR3 is built from 14 residues.

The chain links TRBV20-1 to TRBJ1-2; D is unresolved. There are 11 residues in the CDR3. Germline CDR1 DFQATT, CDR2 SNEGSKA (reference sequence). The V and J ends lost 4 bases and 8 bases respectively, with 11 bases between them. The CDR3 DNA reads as TGCAGTGCTATTCCAGTGGAGGGCTACACCTTC. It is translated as CSAIPVEGYTF.

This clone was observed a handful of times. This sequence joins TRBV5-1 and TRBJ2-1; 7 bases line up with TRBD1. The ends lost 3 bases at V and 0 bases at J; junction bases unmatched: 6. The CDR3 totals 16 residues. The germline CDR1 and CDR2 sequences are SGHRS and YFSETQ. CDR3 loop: CASSSGGSSSYNEQFF. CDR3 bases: TGCGCCAGCAGCTCAGGGGGATCAAGCTCCTACAATGAGCAGTTCTTC.

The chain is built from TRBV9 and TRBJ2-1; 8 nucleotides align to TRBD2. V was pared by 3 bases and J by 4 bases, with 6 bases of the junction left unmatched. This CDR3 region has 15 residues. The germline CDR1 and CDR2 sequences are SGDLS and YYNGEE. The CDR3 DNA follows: TGTGCCAGCAGCGCCACTAGCGGAACGTACAATGAGCAGTTCTTC. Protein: CASSATSGTYNEQFF.

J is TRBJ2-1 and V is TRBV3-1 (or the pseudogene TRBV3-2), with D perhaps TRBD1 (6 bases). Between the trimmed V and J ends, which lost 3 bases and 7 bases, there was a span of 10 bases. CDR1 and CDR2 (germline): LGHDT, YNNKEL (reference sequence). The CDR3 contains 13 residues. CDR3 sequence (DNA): TGTGCCAGCAGCCAGGTAGGGGGAAATGAGCAGTTCTTC. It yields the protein CASSQVGGNEQFF.

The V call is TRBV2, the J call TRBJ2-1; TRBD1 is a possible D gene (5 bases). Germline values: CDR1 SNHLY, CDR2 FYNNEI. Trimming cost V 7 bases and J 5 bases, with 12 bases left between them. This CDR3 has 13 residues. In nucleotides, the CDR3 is TGTGCCAGCATGGGGCTTCTTAACAATGAGCAGTTCTTC. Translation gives CASMGLLNNEQFF.

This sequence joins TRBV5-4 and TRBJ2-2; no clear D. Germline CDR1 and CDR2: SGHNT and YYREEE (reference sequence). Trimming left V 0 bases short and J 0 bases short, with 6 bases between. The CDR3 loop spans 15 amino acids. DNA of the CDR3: TGTGCCAGCAGCTTGGGTCTAGCGAACACCGGGGAGCTGTTTTTT. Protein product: CASSLGLANTGELFF.

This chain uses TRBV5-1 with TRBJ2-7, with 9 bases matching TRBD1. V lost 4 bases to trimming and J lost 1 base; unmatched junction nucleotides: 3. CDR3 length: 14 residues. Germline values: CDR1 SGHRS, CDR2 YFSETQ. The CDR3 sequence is CASSRDRGSYEQYF. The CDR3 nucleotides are TGCGCCAGCAGCCGCGACAGGGGGTCCTACGAGCAGTACTTC.

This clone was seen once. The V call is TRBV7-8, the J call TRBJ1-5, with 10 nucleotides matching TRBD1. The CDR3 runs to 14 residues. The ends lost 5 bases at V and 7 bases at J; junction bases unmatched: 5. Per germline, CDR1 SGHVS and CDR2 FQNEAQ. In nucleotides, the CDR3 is TGTGCCAGCAGCCGAGGGACAGGGGAACAGCCCCAGCATTTT. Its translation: CASSRGTGEQPQHF.

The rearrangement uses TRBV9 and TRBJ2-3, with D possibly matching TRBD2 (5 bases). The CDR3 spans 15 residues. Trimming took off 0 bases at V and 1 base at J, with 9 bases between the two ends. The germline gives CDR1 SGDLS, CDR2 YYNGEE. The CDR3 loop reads CASSVGLTRTDTQYF. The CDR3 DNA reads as TGTGCCAGCAGCGTAGGACTAACACGCACAGATACGCAGTATTTT.